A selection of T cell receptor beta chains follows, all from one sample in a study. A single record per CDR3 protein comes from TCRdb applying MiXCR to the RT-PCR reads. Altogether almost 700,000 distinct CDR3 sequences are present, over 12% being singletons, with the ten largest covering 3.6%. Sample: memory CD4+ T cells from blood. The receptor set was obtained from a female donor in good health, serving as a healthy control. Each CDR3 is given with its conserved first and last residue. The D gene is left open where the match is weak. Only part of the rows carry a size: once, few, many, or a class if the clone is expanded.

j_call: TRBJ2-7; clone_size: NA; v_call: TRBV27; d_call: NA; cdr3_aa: CASHSVGYAYEQYF; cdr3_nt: TGTGCCAGTCACTCCGTCGGCTACGCCTACGAGCAGTACTTC
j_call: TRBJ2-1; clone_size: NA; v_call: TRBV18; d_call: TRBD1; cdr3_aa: CASSPLTGEYNEQFF; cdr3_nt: TGTGCCAGCTCACCGTTGACAGGGGAATACAATGAGCAGTTCTTC
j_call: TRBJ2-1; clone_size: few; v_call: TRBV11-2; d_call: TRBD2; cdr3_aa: CASSSMGLAGGYNEQFF; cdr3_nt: TGTGCCAGCAGCTCAATGGGACTAGCGGGGGGTTACAATGAGCAGTTCTTC
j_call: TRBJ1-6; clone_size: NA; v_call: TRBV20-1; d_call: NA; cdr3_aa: CSARDGRGGDSPLHF; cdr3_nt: TGCAGTGCTAGAGACGGGAGGGGGGGTGATTCACCCCTCCACTTT
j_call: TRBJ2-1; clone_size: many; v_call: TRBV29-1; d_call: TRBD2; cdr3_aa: CSAGYPGGNEQFF; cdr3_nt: TGCAGCGCTGGATATCCGGGGGGCAATGAGCAGTTCTTC
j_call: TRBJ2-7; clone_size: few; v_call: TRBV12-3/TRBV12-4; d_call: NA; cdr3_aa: CASSDDGTYEQYF; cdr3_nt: TGTGCCAGCAGTGACGACGGCACCTACGAGCAGTACTTC
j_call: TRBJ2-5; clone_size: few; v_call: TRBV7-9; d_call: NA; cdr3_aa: CASSWGYPATLETQYF; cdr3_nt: TGTGCCAGCAGCTGGGGATATCCGGCCACGCTTGAGACCCAGTACTTC
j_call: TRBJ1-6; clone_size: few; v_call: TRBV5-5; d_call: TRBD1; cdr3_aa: CASSPTGQSNSPLHF; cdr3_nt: TGTGCCAGCAGCCCGACGGGACAGAGTAATTCACCCCTCCACTTT
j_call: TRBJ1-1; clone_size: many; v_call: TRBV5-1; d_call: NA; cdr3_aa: CASSLGFQANTEAFF; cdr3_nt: TGCGCCAGCAGCTTGGGGTTCCAGGCGAACACTGAAGCTTTCTTT
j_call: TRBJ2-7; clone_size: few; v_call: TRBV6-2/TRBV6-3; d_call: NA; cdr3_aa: CASSYDSGSGPYEQYF; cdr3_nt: TGTGCCAGCAGTTACGACTCAGGGTCGGGGCCCTACGAGCAGTACTTC
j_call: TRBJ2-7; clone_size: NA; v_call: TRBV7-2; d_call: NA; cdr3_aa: CASGLPPSYEQYF; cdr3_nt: TGTGCCAGCGGACTCCCACCCTCCTACGAGCAGTACTTC
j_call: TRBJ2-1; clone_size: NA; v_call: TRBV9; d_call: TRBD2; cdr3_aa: CASSVGTSGWSSYNEQFF; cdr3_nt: TGTGCCAGCAGCGTAGGCACTAGCGGCTGGAGCTCCTACAATGAGCAGTTCTTC
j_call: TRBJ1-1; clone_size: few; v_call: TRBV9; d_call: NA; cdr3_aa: CASSVMRDGEAFF; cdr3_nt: TGTGCCAGCAGCGTCATGCGGGATGGTGAAGCTTTCTTT
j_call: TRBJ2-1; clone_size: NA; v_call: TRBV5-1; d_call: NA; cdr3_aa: CASSLQQGAYNEQFF; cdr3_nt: TGCGCCAGCAGCTTACAACAGGGAGCGTACAATGAGCAGTTCTTC
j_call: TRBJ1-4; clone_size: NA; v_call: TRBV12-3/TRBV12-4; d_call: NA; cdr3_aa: CASSSRGANEKLFF; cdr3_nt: TGTGCCAGCAGTTCCCGGGGCGCTAATGAAAAACTGTTTTTT
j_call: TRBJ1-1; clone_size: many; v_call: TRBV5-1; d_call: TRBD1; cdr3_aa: CASSSSLGQGNTEAFF; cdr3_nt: TGCGCCAGCAGCTCCTCCCTCGGACAGGGTAACACTGAAGCTTTCTTT
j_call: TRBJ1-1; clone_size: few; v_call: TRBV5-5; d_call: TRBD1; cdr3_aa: CASSSAGQGAAFF; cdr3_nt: TGTGCCAGCAGCTCCGCGGGACAGGGGGCGGCTTTCTTT
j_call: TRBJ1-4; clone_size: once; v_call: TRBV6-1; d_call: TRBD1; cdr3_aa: CASSHSLGQTNEKLFF; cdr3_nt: TGTGCCAGCAGCCACTCACTGGGACAGACTAATGAAAAACTGTTTTTT
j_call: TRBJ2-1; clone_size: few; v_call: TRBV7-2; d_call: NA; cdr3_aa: CASSFRSGVVNEQFF; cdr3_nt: TGTGCCAGCAGCTTTCGGTCGGGAGTGGTTAATGAGCAGTTCTTC
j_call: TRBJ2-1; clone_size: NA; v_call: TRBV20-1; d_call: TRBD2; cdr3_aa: CSAILGRLAGGRNEQFF; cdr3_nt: TGCAGTGCTATATTGGGCCGACTAGCGGGGGGCCGAAATGAGCAGTTCTTC
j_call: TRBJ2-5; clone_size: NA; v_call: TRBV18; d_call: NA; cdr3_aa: CASSITGCETQYF; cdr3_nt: TGTGCCAGCTCAATCACAGGTTGTGAGACCCAGTACTTC
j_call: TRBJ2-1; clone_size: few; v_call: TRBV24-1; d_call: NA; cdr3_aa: CATGKSGSYEQFF; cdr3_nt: TGTGCCACCGGGAAATCGGGAAGCTATGAGCAGTTCTTC
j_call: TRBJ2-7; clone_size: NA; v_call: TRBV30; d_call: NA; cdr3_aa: CAWSAGRYEQYF; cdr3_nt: TGTGCCTGGAGTGCAGGACGGTACGAGCAGTACTTC
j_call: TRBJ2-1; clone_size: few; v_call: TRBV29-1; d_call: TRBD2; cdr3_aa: CSSVGVAGGLGEQFF; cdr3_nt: TGCAGCTCTGTGGGTGTAGCGGGAGGGCTCGGTGAGCAGTTCTTC
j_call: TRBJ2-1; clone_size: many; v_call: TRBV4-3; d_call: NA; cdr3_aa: CASSQELGEVYNEQFF; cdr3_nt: TGCGCCAGCAGCCAAGAATTGGGGGAGGTCTACAATGAGCAGTTCTTC
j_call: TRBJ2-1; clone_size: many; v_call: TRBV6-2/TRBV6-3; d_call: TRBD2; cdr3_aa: CASSYLGLAGGGEQFF; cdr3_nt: TGTGCCAGCAGTTACCTGGGACTAGCGGGGGGCGGTGAGCAGTTCTTC
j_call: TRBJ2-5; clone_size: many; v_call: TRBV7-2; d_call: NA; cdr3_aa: CASSARWGTQYF; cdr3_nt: TGTGCCAGCAGCGCAAGGTGGGGGACCCAGTACTTC
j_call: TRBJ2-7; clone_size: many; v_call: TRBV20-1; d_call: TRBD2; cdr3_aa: CSAILAGLEQYF; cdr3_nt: TGCAGTGCTATACTAGCGGGGCTCGAGCAGTACTTC
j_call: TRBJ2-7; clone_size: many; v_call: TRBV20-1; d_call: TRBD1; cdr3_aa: CSAELGQGGYEQYF; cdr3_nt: TGCAGTGCAGAACTGGGACAGGGAGGGTACGAGCAGTACTTC
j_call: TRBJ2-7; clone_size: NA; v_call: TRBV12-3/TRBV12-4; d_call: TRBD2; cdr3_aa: CASSLSGGTHEQYF; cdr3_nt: TGTGCCAGCAGTTTGTCGGGAGGGACCCACGAGCAGTACTTC
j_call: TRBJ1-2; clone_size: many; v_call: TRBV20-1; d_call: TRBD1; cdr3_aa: CSASPPGQGGRRDRRNYGYTF; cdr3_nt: TGCAGTGCTTCGCCGCCGGGACAGGGGGGCAGGCGGGATAGAAGGAACTATGGCTACACCTTC
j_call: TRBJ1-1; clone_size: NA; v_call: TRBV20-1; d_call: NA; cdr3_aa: CSASRTPVGTEAFF; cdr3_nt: TGCAGTGCTAGTCGAACCCCGGTCGGGACTGAAGCTTTCTTT
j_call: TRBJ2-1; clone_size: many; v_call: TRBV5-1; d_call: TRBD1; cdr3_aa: CASSQQGADNEQFF; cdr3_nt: TGCGCCAGCAGCCAACAGGGGGCCGACAATGAGCAGTTCTTC
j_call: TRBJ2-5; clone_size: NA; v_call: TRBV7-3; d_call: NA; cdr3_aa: CASALMGQPQETQYF; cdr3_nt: TGTGCCAGCGCTTTAATGGGACAACCCCAAGAGACCCAGTACTTC
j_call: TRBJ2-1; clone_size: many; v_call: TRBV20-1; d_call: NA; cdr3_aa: CSARASSLVYEQFF; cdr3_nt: TGCAGTGCTAGAGCTTCAAGCCTAGTCTATGAGCAGTTCTTC
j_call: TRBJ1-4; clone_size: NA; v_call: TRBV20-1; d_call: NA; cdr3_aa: CSARDQGAGGEKLFF; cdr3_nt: TGCAGTGCTAGAGATCAAGGGGCGGGGGGTGAAAAACTGTTTTTT